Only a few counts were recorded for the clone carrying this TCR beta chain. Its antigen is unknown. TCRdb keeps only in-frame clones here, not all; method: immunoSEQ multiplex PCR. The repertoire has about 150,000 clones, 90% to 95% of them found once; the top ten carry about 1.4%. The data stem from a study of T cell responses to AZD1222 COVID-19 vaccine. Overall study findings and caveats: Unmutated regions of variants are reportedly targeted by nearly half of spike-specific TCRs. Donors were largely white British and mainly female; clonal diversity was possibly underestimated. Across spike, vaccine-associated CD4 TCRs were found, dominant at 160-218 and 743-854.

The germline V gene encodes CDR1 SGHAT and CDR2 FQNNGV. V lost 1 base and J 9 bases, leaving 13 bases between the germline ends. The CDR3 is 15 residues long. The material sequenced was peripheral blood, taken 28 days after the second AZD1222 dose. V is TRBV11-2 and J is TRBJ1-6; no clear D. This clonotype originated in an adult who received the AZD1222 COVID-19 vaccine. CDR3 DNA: TGTGCCAGCAGCTTAGTAACCGCGGCCGGTTCACCCCTCCACTTT. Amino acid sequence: CASSLVTAAGSPLHF.